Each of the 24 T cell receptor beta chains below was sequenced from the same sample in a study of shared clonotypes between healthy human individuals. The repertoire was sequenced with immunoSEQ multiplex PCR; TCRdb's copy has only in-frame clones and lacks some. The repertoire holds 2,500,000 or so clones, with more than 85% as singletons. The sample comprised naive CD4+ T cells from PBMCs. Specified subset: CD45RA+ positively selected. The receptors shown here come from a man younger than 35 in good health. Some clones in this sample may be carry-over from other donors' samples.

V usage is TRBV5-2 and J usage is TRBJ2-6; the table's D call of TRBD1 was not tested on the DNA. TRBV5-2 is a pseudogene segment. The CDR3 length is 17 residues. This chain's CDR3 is CAGNSHSTQSRANVLTF. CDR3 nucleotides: TGTGCCGGCAATTCCCACAGTACACAAAGTCGGGCCAACGTCCTGACTTTC.

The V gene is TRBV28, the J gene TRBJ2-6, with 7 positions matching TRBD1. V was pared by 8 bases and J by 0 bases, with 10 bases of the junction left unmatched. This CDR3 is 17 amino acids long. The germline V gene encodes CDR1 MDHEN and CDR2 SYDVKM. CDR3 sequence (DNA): TGTGCCAGCCAAGAGCCGGGACAGACCTCTGGGGCCAACGTCCTGACTTTC. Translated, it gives CASQEPGQTSGANVLTF.

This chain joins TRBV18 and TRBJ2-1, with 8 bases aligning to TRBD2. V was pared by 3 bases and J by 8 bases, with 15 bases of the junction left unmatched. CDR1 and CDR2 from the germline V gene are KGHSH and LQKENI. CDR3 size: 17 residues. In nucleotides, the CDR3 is TGTGCCAGCTCACCCCTAAGACTAGCGCCGTCGGGCGATGAGCAGTTCTTC. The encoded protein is CASSPLRLAPSGDEQFF.

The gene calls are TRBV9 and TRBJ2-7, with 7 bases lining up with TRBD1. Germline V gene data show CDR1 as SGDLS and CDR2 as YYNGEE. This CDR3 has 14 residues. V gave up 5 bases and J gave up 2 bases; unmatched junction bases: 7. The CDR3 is CASSKGAVAYEQYF. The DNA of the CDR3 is TGTGCCAGCAGTAAGGGGGCCGTAGCCTACGAGCAGTACTTC.

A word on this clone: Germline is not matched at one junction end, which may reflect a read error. The CDR3 bases are TGTGCCAGCAGCGCCGGGACGGGGGCGAGGTGGCACTTC. Its translation is CASSAGTGARWHF. This chain links TRBV25-1 with TRBJ2-7; D may be TRBD1 or TRBD2 (6 bases each). This CDR3 has 13 amino acids. In germline, CDR1 is MGHDK, CDR2 SYGVNS.

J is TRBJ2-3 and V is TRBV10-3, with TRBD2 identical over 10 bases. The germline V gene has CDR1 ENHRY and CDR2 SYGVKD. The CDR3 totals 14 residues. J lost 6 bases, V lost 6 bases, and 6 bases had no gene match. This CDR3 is CAIRPGLAPDTQYF. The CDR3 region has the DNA TGTGCCATCAGGCCGGGACTAGCGCCGGATACGCAGTATTTT.

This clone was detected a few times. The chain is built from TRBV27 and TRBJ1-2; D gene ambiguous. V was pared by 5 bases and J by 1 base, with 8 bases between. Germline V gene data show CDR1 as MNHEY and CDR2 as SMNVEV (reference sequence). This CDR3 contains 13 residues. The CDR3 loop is CASSPTLNYGYTF. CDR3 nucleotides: TGTGCCAGCAGTCCGACACTTAACTATGGCTACACCTTC.

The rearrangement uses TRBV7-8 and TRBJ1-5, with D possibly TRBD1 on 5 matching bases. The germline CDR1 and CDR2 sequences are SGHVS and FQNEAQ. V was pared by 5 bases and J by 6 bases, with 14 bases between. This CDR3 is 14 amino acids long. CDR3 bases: TGTGCCAGCAGCCGACTGGGGGGAGGTCAGCCCCAGCATTTT. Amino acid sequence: CASSRLGGGQPQHF.

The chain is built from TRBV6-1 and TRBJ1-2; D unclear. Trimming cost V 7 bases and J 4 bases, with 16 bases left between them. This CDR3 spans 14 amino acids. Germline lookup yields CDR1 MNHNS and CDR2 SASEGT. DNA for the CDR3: TGTGCCAGCACCATCTCCGGACGGACCTATGGCTACACCTTC. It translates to CASTISGRTYGYTF.

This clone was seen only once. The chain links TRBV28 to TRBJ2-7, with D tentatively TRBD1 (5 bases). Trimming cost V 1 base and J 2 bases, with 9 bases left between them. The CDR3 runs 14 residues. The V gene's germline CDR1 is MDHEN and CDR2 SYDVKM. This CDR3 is CASSLLGATYEQYF. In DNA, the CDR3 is TGTGCCAGCAGTTTATTAGGGGCAACCTACGAGCAGTACTTC. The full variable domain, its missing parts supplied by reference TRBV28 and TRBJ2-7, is DVKVTQSSRYLVKRTGEKVFLECVQDMDHENMFWYRQDPGLGLRLIYFSYDVKMKEKGDIPEGYSVSREKKERFSLILESASTNQTSMYLCASSLLGATYEQYFGPGTRLTVT.

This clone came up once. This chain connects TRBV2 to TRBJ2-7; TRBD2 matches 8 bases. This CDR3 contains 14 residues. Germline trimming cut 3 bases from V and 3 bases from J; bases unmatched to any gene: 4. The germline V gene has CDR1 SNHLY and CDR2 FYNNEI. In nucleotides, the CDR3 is TGTGCCAGCAGTGACAAGCGGGGGCTCTACGAGCAGTACTTC. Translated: CASSDKRGLYEQYF.

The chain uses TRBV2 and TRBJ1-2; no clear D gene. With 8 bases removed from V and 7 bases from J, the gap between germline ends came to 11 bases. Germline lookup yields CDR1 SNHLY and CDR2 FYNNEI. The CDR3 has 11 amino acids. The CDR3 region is CASAISGGYTF. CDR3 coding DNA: TGTGCCAGCGCCATAAGCGGTGGCTACACCTTC. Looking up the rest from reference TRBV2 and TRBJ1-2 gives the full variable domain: EPEVTQTPSHQVTQMGQEVILRCVPISNHLYFYWYRQILGQKVEFLVSFYNNEISEKSEIFDDQFSVERPDGSNFTLKIRSTKLEDSAMYFCASAISGGYTFGSGTRLTVV.

The CDR3 coding sequence is TGTGCCAGCAGCTTTGGACAGGGGGCTAGTAACGAGCAGTACTTC. It yields the protein CASSFGQGASNEQYF. The chain joins TRBV5-6 to TRBJ2-7, with 11 bases aligning to TRBD1. Germline CDR1 SGHDT, CDR2 YYEEEE. The CDR3 has 15 amino acids. The J segment lost 5 bases and the V segment lost 2 bases, leaving 6 bases of the junction unmatched.

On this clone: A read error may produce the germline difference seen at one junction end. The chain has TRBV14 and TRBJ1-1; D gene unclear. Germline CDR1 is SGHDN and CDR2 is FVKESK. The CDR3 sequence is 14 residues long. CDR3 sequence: CASTQGKGNTEAFF. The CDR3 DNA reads TGTGCCAGCACCCAAGGAAAAGGCAACACTGAAGCTTTCTTT. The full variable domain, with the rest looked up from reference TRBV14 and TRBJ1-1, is EAGVTQFPSHSVIEKGQTVTLRCDPISGHDNLYWYRRVMGKEIKFLLHFVKESKQDESGMPNNRFLAERTGGTYSTLKVQPAELEDSGVYFCASTQGKGNTEAFFGQGTRLTVV.

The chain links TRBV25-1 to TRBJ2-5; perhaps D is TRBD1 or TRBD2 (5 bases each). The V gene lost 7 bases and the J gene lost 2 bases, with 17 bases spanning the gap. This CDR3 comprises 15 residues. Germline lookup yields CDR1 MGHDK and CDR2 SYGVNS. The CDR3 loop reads CASISFRGPQETQYF. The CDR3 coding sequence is TGTGCCAGCATCAGCTTTAGGGGACCTCAAGAGACCCAGTACTTC.

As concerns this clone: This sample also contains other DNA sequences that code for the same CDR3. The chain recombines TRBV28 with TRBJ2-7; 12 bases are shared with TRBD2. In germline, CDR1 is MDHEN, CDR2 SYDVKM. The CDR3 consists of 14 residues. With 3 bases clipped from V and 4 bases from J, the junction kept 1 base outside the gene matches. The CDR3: CASSLGLAGYEQYF. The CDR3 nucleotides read TGTGCCAGCAGTTTGGGACTAGCGGGTTACGAGCAGTACTTC.

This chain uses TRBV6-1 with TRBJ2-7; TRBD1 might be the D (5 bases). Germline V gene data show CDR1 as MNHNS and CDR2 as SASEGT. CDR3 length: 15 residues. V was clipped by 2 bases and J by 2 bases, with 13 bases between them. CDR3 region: CASSEIGRVPYEQYF. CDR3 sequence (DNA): TGTGCCAGCAGTGAAATCGGCAGGGTCCCCTACGAGCAGTACTTC.

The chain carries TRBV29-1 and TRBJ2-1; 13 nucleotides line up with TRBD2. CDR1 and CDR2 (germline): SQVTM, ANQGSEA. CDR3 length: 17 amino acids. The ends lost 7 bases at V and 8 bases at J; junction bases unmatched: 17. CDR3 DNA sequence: TGCAGCGGACGGCGTCGAACTAGCGGGAGGGCCGTAGATGAGCAGTTCTTC. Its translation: CSGRRRTSGRAVDEQFF.

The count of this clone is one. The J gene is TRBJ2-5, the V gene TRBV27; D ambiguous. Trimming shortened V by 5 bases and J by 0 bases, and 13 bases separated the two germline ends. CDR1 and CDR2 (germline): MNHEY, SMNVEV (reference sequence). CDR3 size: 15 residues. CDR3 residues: CASSQDGKYQETQYF. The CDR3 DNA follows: TGTGCCAGCAGTCAGGACGGAAAGTACCAAGAGACCCAGTACTTC.

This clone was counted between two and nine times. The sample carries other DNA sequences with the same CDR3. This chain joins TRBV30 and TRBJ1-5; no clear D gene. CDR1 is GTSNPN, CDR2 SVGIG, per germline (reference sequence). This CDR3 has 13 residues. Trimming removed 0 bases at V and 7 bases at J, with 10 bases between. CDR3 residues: CAWSVRGRQPQHF. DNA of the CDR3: TGTGCCTGGAGTGTGCGGGGTCGGCAGCCCCAGCATTTT. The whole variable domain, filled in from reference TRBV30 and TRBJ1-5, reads SQTIHQWPATLVQPVGSPLSLECTVEGTSNPNLYWYRQAAGRGLQLLFYSVGIGQISSEVPQNLSASRPQDRQFILSSKKLLLSDSGFYLCAWSVRGRQPQHFGDGTRLSIL.

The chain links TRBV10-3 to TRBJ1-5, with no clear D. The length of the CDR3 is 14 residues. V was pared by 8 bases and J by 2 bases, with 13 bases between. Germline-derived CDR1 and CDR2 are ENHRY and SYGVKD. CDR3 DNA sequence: TGTGCCATCTCTGGGTCCGCCGGCAATCAGCCCCAGCATTTT. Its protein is CAISGSAGNQPQHF.

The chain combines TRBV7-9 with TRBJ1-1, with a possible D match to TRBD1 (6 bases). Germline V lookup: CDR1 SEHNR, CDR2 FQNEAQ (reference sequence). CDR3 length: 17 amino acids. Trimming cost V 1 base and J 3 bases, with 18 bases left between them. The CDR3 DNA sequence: TGTGCCAGCAGCTTAGGGAGGGGGTTCGGGTCGGACACTGAAGCTTTCTTT. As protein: CASSLGRGFGSDTEAFF. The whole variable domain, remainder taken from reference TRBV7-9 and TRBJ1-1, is DTGVSQNPRHKITKRGQNVTFRCDPISEHNRLYWYRQTLGQGPEFLTYFQNEAQLEKSRLLSDRFSAERPKGSFSTLEIQRTEQGDSAMYLCASSLGRGFGSDTEAFFGQGTRLTVV.

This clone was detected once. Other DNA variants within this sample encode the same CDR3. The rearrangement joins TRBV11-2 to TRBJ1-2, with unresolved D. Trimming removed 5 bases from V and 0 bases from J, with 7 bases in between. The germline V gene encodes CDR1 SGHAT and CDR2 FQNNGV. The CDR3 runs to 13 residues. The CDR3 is CASSPDSNYGYTF. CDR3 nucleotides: TGTGCCAGCAGCCCGGACTCTAACTATGGCTACACCTTC.

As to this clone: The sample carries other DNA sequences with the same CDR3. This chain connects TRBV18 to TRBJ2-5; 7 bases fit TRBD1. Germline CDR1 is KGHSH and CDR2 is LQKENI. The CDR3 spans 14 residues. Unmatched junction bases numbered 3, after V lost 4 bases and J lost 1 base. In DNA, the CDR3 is TGTGCCAGCTCACTCGGACAGGTCCAAGAGACCCAGTACTTC. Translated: CASSLGQVQETQYF.